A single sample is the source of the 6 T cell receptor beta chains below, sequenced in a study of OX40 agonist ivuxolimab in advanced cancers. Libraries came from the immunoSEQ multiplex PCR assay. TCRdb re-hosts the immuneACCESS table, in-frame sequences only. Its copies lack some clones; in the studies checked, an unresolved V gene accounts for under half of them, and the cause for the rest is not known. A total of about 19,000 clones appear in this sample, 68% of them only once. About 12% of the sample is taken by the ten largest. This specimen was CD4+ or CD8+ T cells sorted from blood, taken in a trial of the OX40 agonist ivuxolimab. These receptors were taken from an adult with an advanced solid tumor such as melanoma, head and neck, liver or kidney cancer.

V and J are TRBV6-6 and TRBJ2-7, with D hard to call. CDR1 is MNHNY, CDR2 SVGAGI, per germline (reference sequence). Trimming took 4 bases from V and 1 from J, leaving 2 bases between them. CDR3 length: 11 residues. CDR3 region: CASSFSYEQYF. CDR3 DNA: TGTGCCAGCAGTTTTTCCTACGAGCAGTACTTC.

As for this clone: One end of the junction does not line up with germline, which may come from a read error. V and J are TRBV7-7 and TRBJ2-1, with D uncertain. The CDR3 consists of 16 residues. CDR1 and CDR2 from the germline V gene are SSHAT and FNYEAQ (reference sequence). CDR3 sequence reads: CASSLSPGNSYNEQFF. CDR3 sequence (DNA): TGTGCTAGCAGCTTATCCCCCGGAAACTCCTACAATGAGCAGTTCTTC.

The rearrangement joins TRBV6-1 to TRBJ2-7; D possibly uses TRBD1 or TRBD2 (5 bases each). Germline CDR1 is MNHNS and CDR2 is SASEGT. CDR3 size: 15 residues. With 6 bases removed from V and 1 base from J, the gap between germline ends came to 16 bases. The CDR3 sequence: CASSPGQSYSYEQYF. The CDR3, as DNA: TGTGCCAGCAGCCCGGGGCAGTCATATTCCTACGAGCAGTACTTC.

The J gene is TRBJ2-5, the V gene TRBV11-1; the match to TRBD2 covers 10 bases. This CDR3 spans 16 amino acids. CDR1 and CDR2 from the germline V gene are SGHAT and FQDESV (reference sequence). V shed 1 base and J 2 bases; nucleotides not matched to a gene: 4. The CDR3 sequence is CASSLELAGEQETQYF. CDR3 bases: TGTGCCAGCAGCTTAGAGCTAGCGGGAGAACAAGAGACCCAGTACTTC.

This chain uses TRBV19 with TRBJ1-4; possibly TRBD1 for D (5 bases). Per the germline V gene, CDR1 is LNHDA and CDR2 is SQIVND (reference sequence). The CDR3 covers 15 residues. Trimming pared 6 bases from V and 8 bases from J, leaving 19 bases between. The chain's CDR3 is CASSLFTGFDEKLFF. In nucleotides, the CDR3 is TGTGCCAGTAGCCTGTTTACAGGCTTCGACGAAAAACTGTTTTTT.

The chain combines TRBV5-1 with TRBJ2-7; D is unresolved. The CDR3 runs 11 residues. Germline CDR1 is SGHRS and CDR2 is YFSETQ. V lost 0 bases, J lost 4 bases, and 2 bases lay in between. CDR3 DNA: TGCGCCAGCAGCTTGGCATACGAGCAGTACTTC. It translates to CASSLAYEQYF.